Listed below are T cell receptor beta chains from one sample, sequenced in a study of long-term antiretroviral therapy in people with HIV. Here immunoSEQ multiplex PCR was the method, and the copy in TCRdb shows in-frame clones only, minus some. Seen here are roughly 50,000 clones, around four fifths observed once, and the top ten hold 2.5% to 3.5%. The sequencing here drew on unsorted PBMCs, taken 0.8 years after starting antiretroviral therapy. Receptors originate from a woman between 18 and 29 years old with HIV. The CDR3 runs from the conserved cysteine through the conserved F or W. A D gene is named only where the DNA matches it firmly. Expanded clones are given a class, and other clones once, few, many or no size at all.

j_gene: TRBJ2-3; v_gene: TRBV7-9; abundance: .; len: 15; d_gene: .; CDR3nt: TGTGCCAGCGAAAAGACTAGACCTGGGGCAGATACGCAGTATTTT; CDR3aa: CASEKTRPGADTQYF
j_gene: TRBJ2-7; v_gene: TRBV5-4; abundance: .; len: 12; d_gene: .; CDR3nt: TGTGCCAGCAGCTTCACTGAGTACGAGCAGTACTTC; CDR3aa: CASSFTEYEQYF
j_gene: TRBJ2-1; v_gene: TRBV5-8; abundance: .; len: 19; d_gene: TRBD2; CDR3nt: TGTGCCAGCAGCTTGCGGCCCGGGACTAGCGGGAGCTCCTACAATGAGCAGTTCTTC; CDR3aa: CASSLRPGTSGSSYNEQFF
j_gene: TRBJ2-5; v_gene: TRBV7-6; abundance: .; len: 13; d_gene: .; CDR3nt: TGTGCCAGCAGCTTAAGAAGGGTAGAGACCCAGTACTTC; CDR3aa: CASSLRRVETQYF
j_gene: TRBJ1-2; v_gene: TRBV27; abundance: .; len: 17; d_gene: .; CDR3nt: TGTGCCAGCAGTTCTTACATGGACGGGACTCGAGTCTATGGCTACACCTTC; CDR3aa: CASSSYMDGTRVYGYTF
j_gene: TRBJ1-1; v_gene: TRBV19; abundance: once; len: 13; d_gene: .; CDR3nt: TGTGCCAGTAGTCTCCGGATCGGGACTGAAGCTTTCTTT; CDR3aa: CASSLRIGTEAFF
j_gene: TRBJ1-6; v_gene: TRBV7-9; abundance: .; len: 14; d_gene: .; CDR3nt: TGTGCCAGCAGCTTAGTAGAGGTCGGTTCACCCCTCCACTTT; CDR3aa: CASSLVEVGSPLHF
j_gene: TRBJ2-2; v_gene: TRBV28; abundance: .; len: 13; d_gene: .; CDR3nt: TGTGCCACCAGCAACAGCCGCACCGGGGAGCTGTTTTTT; CDR3aa: CATSNSRTGELFF
j_gene: TRBJ2-1; v_gene: TRBV9; abundance: few; len: 18; d_gene: .; CDR3nt: TGTGCCAGCAGCGCCCCCGTAGAGATGAGTTCGTTTGACAATGAGCAGTTCTTC; CDR3aa: CASSAPVEMSSFDNEQFF
j_gene: TRBJ1-2; v_gene: TRBV9; abundance: .; len: 13; d_gene: TRBD1; CDR3nt: TGTGCCAGCAGCGGACAGGGGGGGAATGGCTACACCTTC; CDR3aa: CASSGQGGNGYTF
j_gene: TRBJ2-2; v_gene: TRBV7-2; abundance: .; len: 18; d_gene: TRBD2; CDR3nt: TGTGCCAGCAGCTTAGTTCGGGTTAGCGGGACCTACACCGGGGAGCTGTTTTTT; CDR3aa: CASSLVRVSGTYTGELFF
j_gene: TRBJ1-2; v_gene: TRBV5-1; abundance: .; len: 15; d_gene: .; CDR3nt: TGCGCCAGCAGCTTGGGTGGAGGGGGACTCTATGGCTACACCTTC; CDR3aa: CASSLGGGGLYGYTF
j_gene: TRBJ2-2; v_gene: TRBV9; abundance: .; len: 14; d_gene: .; CDR3nt: TGTGCCAGCAGCCCCGTACTGGACACCGGGGAGCTGTTTTTT; CDR3aa: CASSPVLDTGELFF
j_gene: TRBJ1-5; v_gene: TRBV7-9; abundance: .; len: 14; d_gene: .; CDR3nt: TGTGCCAGCAGCTTAGGGGGACTCCTTGGGCCCCAGCATTTT; CDR3aa: CASSLGGLLGPQHF
j_gene: TRBJ2-7; v_gene: TRBV6-5; abundance: .; len: 12; d_gene: .; CDR3nt: TGTGCCAGCAGCCGGGATAGCTACGAGCAGTACTTC; CDR3aa: CASSRDSYEQYF
j_gene: TRBJ2-1; v_gene: TRBV7-2; abundance: .; len: 12; d_gene: .; CDR3nt: TGTGCCAGCAGCACGGACCTTAATGAGCAGTTCTTC; CDR3aa: CASSTDLNEQFF
j_gene: TRBJ1-5; v_gene: TRBV27; abundance: .; len: 16; d_gene: .; CDR3nt: TGTGCCAGCAGTTTAAGGATGGCAGGGAGCAATCAGCCCCAGCATTTT; CDR3aa: CASSLRMAGSNQPQHF
j_gene: TRBJ2-1; v_gene: TRBV19; abundance: .; len: 15; d_gene: TRBD2; CDR3nt: TGTGCCAGTAGCCAGACTAGCGGAGATTACAATGAGCAGTTCTTC; CDR3aa: CASSQTSGDYNEQFF
j_gene: TRBJ2-1; v_gene: TRBV27; abundance: .; len: 15; d_gene: .; CDR3nt: TGTGCCAGCAGTTTTTTACCGCGCTCCTACAATGAGCAGTTCTTC; CDR3aa: CASSFLPRSYNEQFF
j_gene: TRBJ2-7; v_gene: TRBV2; abundance: .; len: 13; d_gene: TRBD2; CDR3nt: TGTGCCCCCAACTTAGCGGGGTCCTACGAGCAGTACTTC; CDR3aa: CAPNLAGSYEQYF
j_gene: TRBJ2-5; v_gene: TRBV7-8; abundance: .; len: 15; d_gene: TRBD1; CDR3nt: TGTGCCAGCAGCCCCCCGGGACAGGGTGAAGAGACCCAGTACTTC; CDR3aa: CASSPPGQGEETQYF
j_gene: TRBJ2-2; v_gene: TRBV7-3; abundance: .; len: 15; d_gene: TRBD1; CDR3nt: TGTGCCAGCAGTCGGGACAGGCTAAACACCGGGGAGCTGTTTTTT; CDR3aa: CASSRDRLNTGELFF
j_gene: TRBJ1-1; v_gene: TRBV7-9; abundance: .; len: 16; d_gene: .; CDR3nt: TGTGCCAGCAGTTCATACCATTGGGACTCCGGAACTGAAGCTTTCTTT; CDR3aa: CASSSYHWDSGTEAFF
j_gene: TRBJ2-4; v_gene: TRBV7-2; abundance: .; len: 15; d_gene: TRBD1; CDR3nt: TGTGCCAGCAGCCCTGGGACAGGGGAACCTAACATTCAGTACTTC; CDR3aa: CASSPGTGEPNIQYF